This T cell receptor beta chain appears in the sequencing data of a study of Ad26.COV2.S vaccination and SARS-CoV-2 variants. The data were produced by immunoSEQ multiplex PCR, yet TCRdb's version contains in-frame clones alone and is incomplete. The sample consists of around 500,000 clones, 80% to 90% of them appearing once. Treatment noted: some 20 received Ad26.COV2.S at low or high dose, single or two shots; about 5 received placebo; per-sample allocation not given. On day 63 after the first injection, vaccine and placebo recipients gave samples. V shed 2 bases, J shed 4 bases, and the junction held 3 bases outside the gene matches. The CDR3 has 15 amino acids. Germline V gene lookup returns CDR1 SNHLY and CDR2 FYNNEI.

The chain carries TRBV2 and TRBJ2-3, with 10 bases fitting TRBD2. The sequenced sample was peripheral blood, obtained in a trial of Ad26.COV2.S vaccine versus placebo. The sequence derives from a person between 18 and 59 years old who received the Ad26.COV2.S COVID-19 vaccine or a placebo. CDR3 in amino acids: CASSEPGLASDTQYF. Written as DNA, the CDR3 is TGTGCCAGCAGTGAACCGGGACTAGCGTCAGATACGCAGTATTTT.